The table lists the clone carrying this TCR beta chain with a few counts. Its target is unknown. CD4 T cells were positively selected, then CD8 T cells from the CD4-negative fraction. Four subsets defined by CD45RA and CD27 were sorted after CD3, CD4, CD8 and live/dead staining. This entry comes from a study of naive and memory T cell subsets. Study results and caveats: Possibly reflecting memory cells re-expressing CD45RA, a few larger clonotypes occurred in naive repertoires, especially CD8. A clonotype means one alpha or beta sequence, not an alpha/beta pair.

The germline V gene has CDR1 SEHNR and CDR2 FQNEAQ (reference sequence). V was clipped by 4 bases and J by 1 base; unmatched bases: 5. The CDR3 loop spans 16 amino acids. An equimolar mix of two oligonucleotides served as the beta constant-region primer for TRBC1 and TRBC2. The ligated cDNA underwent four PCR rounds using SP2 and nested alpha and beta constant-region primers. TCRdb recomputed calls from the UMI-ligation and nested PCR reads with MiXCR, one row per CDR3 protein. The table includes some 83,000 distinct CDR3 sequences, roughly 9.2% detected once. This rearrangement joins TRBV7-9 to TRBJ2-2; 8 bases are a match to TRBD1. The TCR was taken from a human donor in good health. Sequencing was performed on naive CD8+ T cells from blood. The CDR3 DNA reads TGTGCCAGCAGCTCCTCCGGGACAGGGAACACCGGGGAGCTGTTTTTT. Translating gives CASSSSGTGNTGELFF.